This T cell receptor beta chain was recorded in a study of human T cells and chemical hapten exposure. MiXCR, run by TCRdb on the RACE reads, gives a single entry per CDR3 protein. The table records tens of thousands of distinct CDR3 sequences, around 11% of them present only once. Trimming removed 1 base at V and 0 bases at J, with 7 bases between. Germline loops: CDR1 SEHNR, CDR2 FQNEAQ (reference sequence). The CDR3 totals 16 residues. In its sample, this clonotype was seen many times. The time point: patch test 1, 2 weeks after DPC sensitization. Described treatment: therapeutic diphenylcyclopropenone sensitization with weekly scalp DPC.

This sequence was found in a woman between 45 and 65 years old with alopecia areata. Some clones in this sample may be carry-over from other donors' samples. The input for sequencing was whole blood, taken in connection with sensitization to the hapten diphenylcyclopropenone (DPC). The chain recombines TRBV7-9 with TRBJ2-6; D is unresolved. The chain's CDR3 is CASSLDSPSGANVLTF. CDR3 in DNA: TGTGCCAGCAGCTTAGACTCGCCCTCTGGGGCCAACGTCCTGACTTTC.